Detailed here is one T cell receptor beta chain. Its antigen remains unknown. The data were produced by immunoSEQ multiplex PCR, yet TCRdb's version contains in-frame clones alone and is incomplete. The data contain more than 140,000 clones, more than 70% of them seen just once; the ten biggest clones take up about 3.7%. J gave up 0 bases and V 5 bases, and 3 bases lay outside the gene matches. CDR1 is SGDLS and CDR2 is YYNGEE in the germline V gene. The CDR3 is made up of 15 amino acids. This specimen comes from a study of T cell responses to AZD1222 COVID-19 vaccine. Study results and limitations: In a largely white British group with more females than males, clonal diversity was possibly underestimated.

This receptor was obtained from an adult in good health. The V and J genes are TRBV9 and TRBJ1-3; 9 nucleotides match TRBD1. The sample was peripheral blood, taken on day 0 of MenACWY control vaccination. The CDR3 DNA reads TGTGCCAGCAGGGGACAGGGACTCTCTGGAAACACCATATATTTT. This sequence encodes CASRGQGLSGNTIYF. Drawing the rest from reference TRBV9 and TRBJ1-3, the complete variable domain is DSGVTQTPKHLITATGQRVTLRCSPRSGDLSVYWYQQSLDQGLQFLIQYYNGEERAKGNILERFSAQQFPDLHSELNLSSLELGDSALYFCASRGQGLSGNTIYFGEGSWLTVV.